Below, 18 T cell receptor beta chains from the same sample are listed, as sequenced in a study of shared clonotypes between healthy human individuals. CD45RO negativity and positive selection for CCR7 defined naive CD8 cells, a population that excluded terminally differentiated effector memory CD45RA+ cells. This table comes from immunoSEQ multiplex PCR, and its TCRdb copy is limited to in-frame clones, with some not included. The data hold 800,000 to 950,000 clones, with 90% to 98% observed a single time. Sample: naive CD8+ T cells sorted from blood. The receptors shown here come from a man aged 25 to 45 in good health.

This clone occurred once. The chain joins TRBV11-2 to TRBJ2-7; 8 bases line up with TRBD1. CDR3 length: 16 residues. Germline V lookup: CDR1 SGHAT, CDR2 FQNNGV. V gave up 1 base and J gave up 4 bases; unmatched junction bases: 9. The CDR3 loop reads CASSLGADRVVYEQYF. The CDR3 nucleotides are TGTGCCAGCAGCTTAGGGGCGGACAGGGTAGTTTACGAGCAGTACTTC.

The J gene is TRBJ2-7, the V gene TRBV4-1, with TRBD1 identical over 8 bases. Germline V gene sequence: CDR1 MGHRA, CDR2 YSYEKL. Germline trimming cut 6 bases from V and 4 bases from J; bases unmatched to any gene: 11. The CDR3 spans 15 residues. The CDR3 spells CASSQYQGAGYEQYF. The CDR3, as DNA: TGCGCCAGCAGTCAGTACCAGGGGGCGGGTTACGAGCAGTACTTC.

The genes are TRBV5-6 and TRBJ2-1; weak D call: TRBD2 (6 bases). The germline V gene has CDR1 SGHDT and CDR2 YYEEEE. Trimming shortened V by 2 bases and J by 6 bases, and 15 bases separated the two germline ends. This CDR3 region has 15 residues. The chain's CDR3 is CASSLARTTGNEQFF. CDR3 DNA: TGTGCCAGCAGCTTAGCTAGGACTACCGGCAATGAGCAGTTCTTC.

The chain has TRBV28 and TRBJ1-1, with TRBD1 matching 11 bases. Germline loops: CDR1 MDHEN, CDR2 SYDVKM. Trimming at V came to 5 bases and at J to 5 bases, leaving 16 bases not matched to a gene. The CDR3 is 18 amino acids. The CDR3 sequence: CASSPDRTGGFERTEAFF. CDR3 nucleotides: TGTGCCAGCAGTCCCGATCGGACAGGGGGCTTCGAGAGAACTGAAGCTTTCTTT.

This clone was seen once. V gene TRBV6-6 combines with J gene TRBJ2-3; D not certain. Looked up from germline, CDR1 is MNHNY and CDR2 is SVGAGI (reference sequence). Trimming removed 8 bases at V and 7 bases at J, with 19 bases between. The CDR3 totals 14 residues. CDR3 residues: CASSESVGFYTQYF. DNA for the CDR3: TGTGCCAGCTCCGAATCAGTTGGTTTTTATACGCAGTATTTT.

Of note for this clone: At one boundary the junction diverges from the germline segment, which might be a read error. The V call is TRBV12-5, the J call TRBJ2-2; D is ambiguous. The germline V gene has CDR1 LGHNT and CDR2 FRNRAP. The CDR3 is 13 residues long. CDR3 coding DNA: TGTGCTAGTGGAACGAAACGTACCGGCGAGCTGTTTTTT. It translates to CASGTKRTGELFF.

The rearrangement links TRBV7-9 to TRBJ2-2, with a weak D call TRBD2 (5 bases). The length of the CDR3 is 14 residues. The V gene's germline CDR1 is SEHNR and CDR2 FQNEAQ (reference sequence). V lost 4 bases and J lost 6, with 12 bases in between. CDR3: CASSSVAGAGELFF. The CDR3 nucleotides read TGTGCCAGCAGCTCAGTTGCGGGCGCCGGGGAGCTGTTTTTT.

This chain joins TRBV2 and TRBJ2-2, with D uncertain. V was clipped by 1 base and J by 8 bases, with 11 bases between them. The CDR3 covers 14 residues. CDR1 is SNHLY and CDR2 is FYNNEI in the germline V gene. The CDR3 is CASSEGLLTGELFF. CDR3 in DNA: TGTGCCAGCAGTGAAGGGCTTCTTACTGGGGAGCTGTTTTTT.

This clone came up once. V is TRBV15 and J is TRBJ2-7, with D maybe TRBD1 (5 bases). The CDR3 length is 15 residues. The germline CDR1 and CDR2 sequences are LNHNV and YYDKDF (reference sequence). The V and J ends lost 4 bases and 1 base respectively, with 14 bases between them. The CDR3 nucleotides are TGTGCCACCAGCACCCCAGGGCCCCCTTCCTACGAGCAGTACTTC. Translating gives CATSTPGPPSYEQYF.

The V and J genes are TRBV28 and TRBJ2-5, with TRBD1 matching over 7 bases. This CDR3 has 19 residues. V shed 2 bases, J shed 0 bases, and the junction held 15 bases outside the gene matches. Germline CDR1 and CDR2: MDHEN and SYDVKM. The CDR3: CASSLEARSTGTDQETQYF. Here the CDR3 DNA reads TGTGCCAGCAGTTTAGAAGCCCGCTCGACAGGGACCGACCAAGAGACCCAGTACTTC.

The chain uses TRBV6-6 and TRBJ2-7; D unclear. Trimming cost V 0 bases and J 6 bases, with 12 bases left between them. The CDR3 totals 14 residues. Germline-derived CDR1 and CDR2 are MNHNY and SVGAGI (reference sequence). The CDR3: CASSYSTNLGEQYF. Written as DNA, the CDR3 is TGTGCCAGCAGTTACTCTACAAACCTCGGCGAGCAGTACTTC.

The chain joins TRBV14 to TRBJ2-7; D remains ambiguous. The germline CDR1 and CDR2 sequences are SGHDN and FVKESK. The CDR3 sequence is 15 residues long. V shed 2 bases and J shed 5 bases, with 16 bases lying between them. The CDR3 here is CASSQRVTSVDEQYF. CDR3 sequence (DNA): TGTGCCAGCAGCCAACGGGTGACTTCTGTTGACGAGCAGTACTTC.

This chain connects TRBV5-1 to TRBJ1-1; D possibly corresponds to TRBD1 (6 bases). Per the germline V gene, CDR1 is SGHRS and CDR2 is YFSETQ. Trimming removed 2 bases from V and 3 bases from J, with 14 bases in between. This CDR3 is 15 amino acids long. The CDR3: CASSFNRDGDTEAFF. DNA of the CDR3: TGCGCCAGCAGCTTTAACAGGGACGGGGACACTGAAGCTTTCTTT.

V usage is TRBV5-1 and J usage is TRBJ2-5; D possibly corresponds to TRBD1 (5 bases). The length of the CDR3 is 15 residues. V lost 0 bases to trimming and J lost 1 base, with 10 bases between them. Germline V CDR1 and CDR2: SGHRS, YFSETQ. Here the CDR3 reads CASSLEGALQETQYF. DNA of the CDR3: TGCGCCAGCAGCTTGGAAGGGGCCCTCCAAGAGACCCAGTACTTC.

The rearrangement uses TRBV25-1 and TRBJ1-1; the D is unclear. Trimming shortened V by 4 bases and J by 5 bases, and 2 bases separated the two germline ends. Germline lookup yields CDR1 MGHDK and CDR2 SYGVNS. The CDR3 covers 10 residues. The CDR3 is CASSVTEAFF. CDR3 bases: TGTGCCAGCAGTGTTACTGAAGCTTTCTTT. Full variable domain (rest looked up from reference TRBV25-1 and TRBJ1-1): EADIYQTPRYLVIGTGKKITLECSQTMGHDKMYWYQQDPGMELHLIHYSYGVNSTEKGDLSSESTVSRIRTEHFPLTLESARPSHTSQYLCASSVTEAFFGQGTRLTVV.

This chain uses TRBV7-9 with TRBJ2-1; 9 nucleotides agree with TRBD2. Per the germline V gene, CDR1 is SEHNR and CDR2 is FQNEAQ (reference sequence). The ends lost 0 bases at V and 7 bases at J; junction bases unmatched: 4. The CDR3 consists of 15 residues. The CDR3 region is CASSLAREGRNEQFF. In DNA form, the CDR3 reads TGTGCCAGCAGCTTAGCGCGGGAGGGCAGGAATGAGCAGTTCTTC. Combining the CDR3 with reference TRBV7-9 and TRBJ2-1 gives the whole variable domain DTGVSQNPRHKITKRGQNVTFRCDPISEHNRLYWYRQTLGQGPEFLTYFQNEAQLEKSRLLSDRFSAERPKGSFSTLEIQRTEQGDSAMYLCASSLAREGRNEQFFGPGTRLTVL.

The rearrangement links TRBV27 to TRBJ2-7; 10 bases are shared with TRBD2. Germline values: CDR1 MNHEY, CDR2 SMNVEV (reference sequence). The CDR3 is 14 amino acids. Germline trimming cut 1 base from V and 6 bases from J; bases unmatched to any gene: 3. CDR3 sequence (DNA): TGTGCCAGCAGTTTATTAGCGGGAGGAGGCGAGCAGTACTTC. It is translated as CASSLLAGGGEQYF.

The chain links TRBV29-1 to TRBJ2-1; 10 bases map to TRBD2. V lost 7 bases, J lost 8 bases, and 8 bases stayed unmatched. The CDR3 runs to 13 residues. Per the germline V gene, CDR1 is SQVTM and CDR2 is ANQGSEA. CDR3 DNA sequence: TGCAGCGGCCATAGCGGGAGGTTAGATGAGCAGTTCTTC. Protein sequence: CSGHSGRLDEQFF.